The rows below give T cell receptor beta chains drawn from one sample of a study of tumor-infiltrating lymphocytes in localized non-small cell lung cancer. The protocol was immunoSEQ multiplex PCR, while the TCRdb copy is restricted to in-frame clones and leaves out a portion. The repertoire holds about 8,900 clones, about 63% seen once, with around 9.4% in the top ten. Sequences were obtained from uninvolved lung tissue not adjacent to the tumor. The receptor set was obtained from a human donor with non-small cell lung cancer. The CDR3 runs from the conserved cysteine through the conserved F or W. D genes are given only for firm matches. Only some rows state a clone size, as once, few, many or a class for expanded clones.

TRBJ2-7,.,.,TRBV9,CASGGRGYEQYF,TGTGCCAGCGGTGGCAGGGGATACGAGCAGTACTTC
TRBJ1-1,.,few,TRBV5-5,CASSLGREAFF,TGTGCCAGCAGCTTAGGGCGTGAAGCTTTCTTT
TRBJ1-1,.,.,TRBV6-9,CASTGAFF,TGTGCCAGCACAGGGGCTTTCTTT
TRBJ2-2,.,few,TRBV6-4,CASSSFPGTGELFF,TGTGCCAGCAGTTCCTTCCCAGGTACCGGGGAGCTGTTTTTT
TRBJ2-7,.,.,TRBV28,CASSPGGLVTYEQYF,TGTGCCAGCAGTCCAGGGGGACTAGTAACCTACGAGCAGTACTTC
TRBJ2-7,TRBD1,few,TRBV5-1,CASSVGDRPYEQYF,TGCGCCAGCAGCGTTGGGGACAGACCCTACGAGCAGTACTTC
TRBJ2-3,.,.,TRBV10-3,CAISESHGETDTQYF,TGTGCCATCAGTGAGTCTCACGGGGAGACAGATACGCAGTATTTT
TRBJ2-2,TRBD2,.,TRBV7-2,CASSWIAGDTGELFF,TGTGCCAGCAGCTGGATAGCGGGAGACACCGGGGAGCTGTTTTTT
TRBJ1-1,.,.,TRBV4-3,CASSHRGLLYTEAFF,TGCGCCAGCAGCCACCGGGGGCTGTTGTACACTGAAGCTTTCTTT
TRBJ1-1,.,.,TRBV4-3,CASSQDFPLNTEAFF,TGCGCCAGCAGCCAAGACTTCCCGCTGAACACTGAAGCTTTCTTT
TRBJ2-7,.,once,TRBV28,CASSFYSGTNYEQYF,TGTGCCAGCAGTTTCTACTCCGGGACAAACTACGAGCAGTACTTC
TRBJ2-1,.,.,TRBV7-2,CASSPTDEQFF,TGTGCCAGCAGCCCCACAGATGAGCAGTTCTTC
TRBJ2-3,.,.,TRBV2,CASSEIGTSDF,TGTGCCAGCAGTGAAATCGGGACCTCAGATTTT
TRBJ2-5,.,.,TRBV28,CASRWGGGETQYF,TGTGCCAGCAGGTGGGGAGGGGGGGAGACCCAGTACTTC
TRBJ2-7,.,.,TRBV4-3,CASSQGTVGYEQYF,TGCGCCAGCAGCCAAGGGACGGTGGGATACGAGCAGTACTTC
TRBJ2-7,.,few,TRBV5-5,CASSVWSYEQYF,TGTGCCAGCAGCGTCTGGAGCTACGAGCAGTACTTC
TRBJ2-3,.,.,TRBV7-2,CASSPVTRTQYF,TGTGCCAGCAGCCCGGTAACTCGTACGCAGTATTTT
TRBJ1-4,.,.,TRBV7-8,CASSPLGGATEKLFF,TGTGCCAGCAGCCCGTTGGGGGGGGCGACGGAAAAACTGTTTTTT
TRBJ1-5,.,once,TRBV7-8,CASSLYFDQPQHF,TGTGCCAGCAGCTTATATTTCGATCAGCCCCAGCATTTT
TRBJ2-1,.,.,TRBV20-1,CSASLDNEQFF,TGCAGTGCTAGTTTAGACAATGAGCAGTTCTTC
TRBJ2-1,TRBD2,.,TRBV7-9,CASSFLRTSGAYNEQFF,TGTGCCAGCAGCTTCTTAAGGACTAGCGGGGCTTACAATGAGCAGTTCTTC
TRBJ1-2,.,.,TRBV5-6,CASSVSLQDYGYTF,TGTGCCAGCAGCGTTAGCCTACAGGACTATGGCTACACCTTC
TRBJ1-1,.,.,TRBV2,CASSVKGADTEAFF,TGTGCCAGCAGTGTAAAGGGAGCCGACACTGAAGCTTTCTTT
TRBJ2-1,TRBD2,few,TRBV5-6,CASRREGIYNEQFF,TGTGCCAGCAGGAGGGAGGGGATATACAATGAGCAGTTCTTC
TRBJ2-5,TRBD2,.,TRBV19,CASSNQGLAGQETQYF,TGTGCCAGTAGTAACCAGGGACTAGCGGGACAAGAGACCCAGTACTTC
TRBJ2-1,.,.,TRBV7-1,CASTLGSHNEQFF,TGTGCCAGCACCCTGGGCAGCCACAATGAGCAGTTCTTC
TRBJ2-1,TRBD2,.,TRBV5-4,CASSLVSSGSDEQFF,TGTGCCAGCAGCTTGGTGTCTAGCGGGAGCGATGAGCAGTTCTTC